The 23 T cell receptor beta chains in this list originate from one sample, sequenced in a study of immune cell composition in non-small cell lung cancer. Method: immunoSEQ multiplex PCR; TCRdb's copy keeps in-frame clones and lacks some. The sample lists about 4,000 clones, about 73% occurring once. Material: lung tumor tissue. The receptors here all came from a human donor with non-small cell lung cancer.

The chain employs TRBV30 and TRBJ1-6, with D maybe TRBD1 (5 bases). The CDR3 sequence is 14 residues long. Germline CDR1 and CDR2: GTSNPN and SVGIG (reference sequence). V dropped 1 base and J dropped 7 bases, with 11 bases sitting between them. The CDR3: CAWSGGTPNSPLHF. The CDR3 DNA is TGTGCCTGGAGTGGGGGGACCCCGAATTCACCCCTCCACTTT.

V is TRBV14 and J is TRBJ2-1, with 7 bases that match TRBD2. V shed 1 base and J 7 bases; nucleotides not matched to a gene: 4. The CDR3 extends over 14 amino acids. Germline lookup yields CDR1 SGHDN and CDR2 FVKESK. The DNA of the CDR3 is TGTGCCAGCAGCCAAGTTTGGCGGGGGAATGAGCAGTTCTTC. Encoded protein: CASSQVWRGNEQFF.

The chain employs TRBV4-3 and TRBJ2-2, with unresolved D. CDR3 length: 19 amino acids. Looked up from germline, CDR1 is LGHNA and CDR2 is YSLEER. Trimming took off 0 bases at V and 1 base at J, with 18 bases between the two ends. The CDR3 DNA is TGCGCCAGCAGCCAAGATGGCACACAGCTAGAGGTGAACACCGGGGAGCTGTTTTTT. Its protein is CASSQDGTQLEVNTGELFF.

This clone was picked up a small number of times. The rearrangement joins TRBV29-1 to TRBJ2-1, with 9 bases fitting TRBD2. The CDR3 runs to 17 residues. Germline lookup yields CDR1 SQVTM and CDR2 ANQGSEA. Losses at the gene ends were 3 bases for V and 2 bases for J; bases not matched to a gene: 11. This chain's CDR3 is CSVEPPLGGGAYNEQFF. The CDR3 DNA is TGCAGCGTTGAGCCTCCCCTTGGCGGGGGGGCCTACAATGAGCAGTTCTTC.

The chain uses TRBV7-9 and TRBJ2-3; D is undetermined. This CDR3 comprises 12 residues. V shed 7 bases and J shed 0 bases, with 5 bases lying between them. CDR1 and CDR2 (germline): SEHNR, FQNEAQ (reference sequence). The CDR3 spells CASTDSTDTQYF. The CDR3, as DNA: TGTGCCAGCACCGATAGCACAGATACGCAGTATTTT. Together with reference TRBV7-9 and TRBJ2-3, the CDR3 gives the full variable domain: DTGVSQNPRHKITKRGQNVTFRCDPISEHNRLYWYRQTLGQGPEFLTYFQNEAQLEKSRLLSDRFSAERPKGSFSTLEIQRTEQGDSAMYLCASTDSTDTQYFGPGTRLTVL.

Only a few counts were recorded for this clone. The rearrangement uses TRBV30 and TRBJ2-7; D possibly matches TRBD1 or TRBD2 (5 bases each). CDR3 length equals 15 residues. Germline CDR1 reads GTSNPN; CDR2 reads SVGIG (reference sequence). Deletions cut 1 base from V and 3 bases from J, with 16 bases between. The CDR3 sequence is CAWSEGWDGDYEQYF. The CDR3 DNA reads TGTGCCTGGAGTGAGGGTTGGGACGGAGACTACGAGCAGTACTTC.

V is TRBV23-1 and J is TRBJ1-1; no clear D. TRBV23-1 is an ORF for which the function is uncertain. V shed 8 bases and J shed 6 bases, with 13 bases lying between them. The CDR3 contains 12 residues. CDR3 coding DNA: TGCGCCAGCCCCCTTTTTGGGGCTGAAGCTTTCTTT. This sequence encodes CASPLFGAEAFF.

This clone was detected a few times. The chain uses TRBV7-9 and TRBJ1-3, with a weak D call TRBD1 (5 bases). Trimming left V 3 bases short and J 8 bases short, with 11 bases between. This CDR3 is built from 13 residues. Germline-derived CDR1 and CDR2 are SEHNR and FQNEAQ (reference sequence). CDR3: CASSFSQGDTIYF. The CDR3 DNA reads as TGTGCCAGCAGCTTCAGCCAGGGAGACACCATATATTTT.

This clone was detected once. The rearrangement links TRBV10-2 to TRBJ1-6; unclear D gene. V was trimmed by 3 bases and J by 0 bases, leaving 12 bases between them. The germline gives CDR1 WSHSY, CDR2 SAAADI. The CDR3 is 17 amino acids. In nucleotides, the CDR3 is TGCGCCAGCAGTGATGGCGGGCCTGGCTCCTATAATTCACCCCTCCACTTT. Protein sequence: CASSDGGPGSYNSPLHF.

V is TRBV19 and J is TRBJ2-3, with TRBD2 matching over 8 bases. V lost 3 bases to trimming and J lost 3 bases; unmatched junction nucleotides: 11. The CDR3 extends over 17 amino acids. In germline, CDR1 is LNHDA, CDR2 SQIVND (reference sequence). The CDR3 spells CASSMSPSGSMTDTQYF. The CDR3 DNA sequence: TGTGCCAGTAGTATGTCCCCCAGCGGGAGTATGACAGATACGCAGTATTTT.

The CDR3 DNA reads TGTGCCAGCAGTTCAGGGTTAGATAGCACAGATACGCAGTATTTT. Translated, it gives CASSSGLDSTDTQYF. This chain joins TRBV6-6 and TRBJ2-3; tentative D call: TRBD1 (5 bases). The V end was cut by 4 bases, the J end by 0 bases, with 11 bases between. The V gene's germline CDR1 is MNHNY and CDR2 SVGAGI (reference sequence). The CDR3 spans 15 residues.

This sequence joins TRBV4-2 and TRBJ1-5, with D possibly TRBD1 on 5 matching bases. The ends were cut back, 1 base at V and 3 bases at J, with 10 bases in the middle. CDR1 and CDR2 from the germline V gene are LGHNA and YNFKEQ. This CDR3 region has 15 residues. The CDR3 spells CASSQAAGDNQPQHF. CDR3 DNA: TGTGCCAGCAGCCAAGCAGCGGGGGACAATCAGCCCCAGCATTTT.

The V gene is TRBV5-1, the J gene TRBJ2-1; either TRBD1 or TRBD2 may supply D (5 bases each). The CDR3 spans 14 residues. V lost 0 bases and J 6 bases, leaving 10 bases between the germline ends. Germline loops: CDR1 SGHRS, CDR2 YFSETQ. DNA of the CDR3: TGCGCCAGCAGCTTGGGGGGGTCGGCCAATGAGCAGTTCTTC. Translated: CASSLGGSANEQFF.

The genes are TRBV7-2 and TRBJ1-1; perhaps TRBD1 as D (6 bases). This CDR3 is 13 amino acids long. Germline CDR1 and CDR2: SGHTA and FQGNSA. V lost 5 bases, J lost 1 base, and 8 bases lay in between. The CDR3 DNA reads as TGTGCCAGCAGCAAGGGACAGAACACTGAAGCTTTCTTT. Protein sequence: CASSKGQNTEAFF.

This chain joins TRBV19 and TRBJ1-1, with a weak D call TRBD1 (5 bases). Trimming cost V 3 bases and J 0 bases, with 14 bases left between them. CDR1 and CDR2 (germline): LNHDA, SQIVND (reference sequence). The CDR3 has 16 residues. The CDR3 region is CASSIGKGSMNTEAFF. Here the CDR3 DNA reads TGTGCCAGTAGTATTGGTAAGGGGAGTATGAACACTGAAGCTTTCTTT.

The chain recombines TRBV10-3 with TRBJ2-5, with TRBD2 identical over 8 bases. J lost 5 bases, V lost 10 bases, and 12 bases had no gene match. Germline CDR1 ENHRY, CDR2 SYGVKD. The CDR3 consists of 14 residues. CDR3: CATCDGGVLETQYF. The CDR3 bases are TGTGCCACCTGCGACGGGGGGGTTTTGGAGACCCAGTACTTC.

The chain recombines TRBV28 with TRBJ1-5; D is uncertain. V was shortened by 7 bases and J by 0 bases, with 13 bases between the two germline ends. Germline V gene data show CDR1 as MDHEN and CDR2 as SYDVKM. CDR3 length: 15 residues. CDR3 amino acids: CASTYQDLSNQPQHF. CDR3 nucleotides: TGTGCCAGCACCTATCAGGACCTTAGCAATCAGCCCCAGCATTTT.

The chain uses TRBV19 and TRBJ1-5, with TRBD1 as a possible D gene (5 bases). The CDR3 is 14 amino acids. The germline gives CDR1 LNHDA, CDR2 SQIVND (reference sequence). V lost 1 base and J lost 5, with 9 bases in between. DNA for the CDR3: TGTGCCAGTAGTATAGCCTGGGGGGATCAGCCCCAGCATTTT. Encoded protein: CASSIAWGDQPQHF.

The CDR3 sequence: CASTSRHQGEKLFF. DNA for the CDR3: TGTGCCAGCACCTCCCGGCACCAGGGGGAAAAACTGTTTTTT. V usage is TRBV6-5 and J usage is TRBJ1-4; the D gene is possibly TRBD1 (6 bases). Germline assignment: CDR1 MNHEY and CDR2 SVGAGI. V was trimmed by 7 bases and J by 8 bases, leaving 17 bases between them. The CDR3 runs 14 residues.

The V call is TRBV7-2, the J call TRBJ1-2; the D is unclear. Trimming stripped 5 bases from V and 2 bases from J, with 9 bases between. The CDR3 loop spans 13 amino acids. Germline lookup yields CDR1 SGHTA and CDR2 FQGNSA. The CDR3 reads CASSPQLNYGYTF. The CDR3 nucleotides are TGTGCCAGCAGCCCCCAGCTAAACTATGGCTACACCTTC.

The gene calls are TRBV7-9 and TRBJ2-7; tentative D call: TRBD1 (5 bases). Trimming cost V 1 base and J 4 bases, with 11 bases left between them. The CDR3 is made up of 14 amino acids. Germline lookup yields CDR1 SEHNR and CDR2 FQNEAQ (reference sequence). The CDR3 coding sequence is TGTGCCAGCAGCTTAGGGCAGGGCGTGTACGAGCAGTACTTC. Translation: CASSLGQGVYEQYF.

The chain has TRBV4-1 and TRBJ2-1, with D perhaps matching TRBD1 or TRBD2 (5 bases each). The CDR3 loop spans 15 amino acids. Germline CDR1 is MGHRA and CDR2 is YSYEKL. Trimming pared 1 base from V and 4 bases from J, leaving 11 bases between. The CDR3 reads CASSQAGTPYNEQFF. CDR3 DNA sequence: TGCGCCAGCAGCCAAGCGGGGACGCCGTACAATGAGCAGTTCTTC.

The DNA of the CDR3 is TGTGCCAGCAGCTTATCAGTAGCGGGGGTGACAGATACGCAGTATTTT. Residues: CASSLSVAGVTDTQYF. The V and J genes are TRBV11-3 and TRBJ2-3, with 9 positions matching TRBD2. The ends lost 2 bases at V and 3 bases at J; junction bases unmatched: 6. Germline V lookup: CDR1 SGHNT, CDR2 YENEEA. The CDR3 covers 16 residues.